Following are 26 T cell receptor beta chains from one sample sequenced in a study of human T cells and chemical hapten exposure. Time point in this sample: patch test 1, 2 weeks after DPC sensitization. Treatment meaning: therapeutic diphenylcyclopropenone sensitization with weekly scalp DPC. TCRdb fed the RACE reads into MiXCR, producing one record per CDR3 protein. Altogether about 380,000 distinct CDR3 sequences are present, around 4.8% being singletons, with the ten largest covering under 3%. Sample: whole blood, taken in connection with sensitization to the hapten diphenylcyclopropenone (DPC). The receptors here all came from a woman in her 50s with alopecia areata. Some clones in this sample may be carry-over from other donors' samples.

In regard to this clonotype: With a much larger clone just one base away, this may be a read error. This sequence joins TRBV10-2 and TRBJ1-2; the match to TRBD1 covers 8 bases. Germline lookup yields CDR1 WSHSY and CDR2 SAAADI. The CDR3 runs to 14 residues. The CDR3 DNA is TGCGACAGCAGTTCGACAGGGGCCCAAACCGGCTACACCTTC. The encoded protein is CDSSSTGAQTGYTF.

This clonotype was observed at least ten times. This sequence joins TRBV10-3 and TRBJ2-1; 12 nucleotides line up with TRBD2. The V and J ends lost 5 bases and 7 bases, in that order; junction bases with no gene match: 3. The germline gives CDR1 ENHRY, CDR2 SYGVKD. The CDR3 consists of 14 residues. The CDR3 DNA follows: TGTGCCATCAGTTGGACTAGCGGGAAAAATGAGCAGTTCTTC. It translates to CAISWTSGKNEQFF.

This clonotype was found many times. This chain uses TRBV5-6 with TRBJ2-5, with 7 bases lining up with TRBD1. After removal of 0 bases from V and 1 base from J, the junction contained 9 bases not matched to a gene. This CDR3 region has 17 residues. The germline V gene encodes CDR1 SGHDT and CDR2 YYEEEE. The CDR3 sequence: CASSLGYRDRVQETQYF. As DNA, the CDR3 is TGTGCCAGCAGCTTGGGGTACCGAGACAGGGTCCAAGAGACCCAGTACTTC.

The table lists this clonotype with a few counts. The chain carries TRBV15 and TRBJ2-3, with unresolved D. This CDR3 is 15 amino acids long. V lost 3 bases and J 4 bases, leaving 14 bases between the germline ends. Germline V gene sequence: CDR1 LNHNV, CDR2 YYDKDF (reference sequence). CDR3 sequence reads: CATSSLTPGSDTQYF. The CDR3 region has the DNA TGTGCCACCAGCAGCCTAACCCCCGGCTCAGATACGCAGTATTTT.

In this sample, this clonotype turned up many times. This chain links TRBV12-3 or TRBV12-4 with TRBJ1-1; 8 bases match TRBD1. This CDR3 is 15 amino acids long. After removal of 5 bases from V and 3 bases from J, the junction contained 8 bases not matched to a gene. CDR3 loop: CASSVGQGKDTEAFF. As DNA, the CDR3 is TGTGCCAGCAGTGTCGGACAGGGTAAGGACACTGAAGCTTTCTTT.

This clonotype was observed at least ten times. The chain links TRBV20-1 to TRBJ2-3; D is undetermined. Between the trimmed V and J ends, which lost 5 bases and 4 bases, there was a span of 4 bases. Germline CDR1 DFQATT, CDR2 SNEGSKA (reference sequence). CDR3 length equals 10 residues. The CDR3 protein is CSAGSDTQYF. The CDR3 bases are TGCAGTGCTGGGTCAGATACGCAGTATTTT.

This clonotype was detected a few times. CDR3 nucleotide sequence: TGCGCCAGCAGCCAGCCGCGGGGGGCAGGAGTTGAAGCTTTCTTT. Amino acids: CASSQPRGAGVEAFF. The genes are TRBV5-1 and TRBJ1-1; tentative D call: TRBD1 (6 bases). The CDR3 runs to 15 residues. CDR1 is SGHRS and CDR2 is YFSETQ in the germline V gene. Trimming shortened V by 4 bases and J by 7 bases, and 20 bases separated the two germline ends.

This clonotype was seen ten or more times. This chain uses TRBV15 with TRBJ2-3; D possibly corresponds to TRBD1 (6 bases). V lost 5 bases and J lost 9, with 9 bases in between. CDR3 length equals 11 residues. Germline CDR1 is LNHNV and CDR2 is YYDKDF (reference sequence). In DNA form, the CDR3 reads TGTGCCACCAGCTACAGGGAAACGCAGTATTTT. Protein: CATSYRETQYF.

The table lists this clonotype with many counts. This chain links TRBV28 with TRBJ1-4, with TRBD1 matching over 7 bases. Germline CDR1 MDHEN, CDR2 SYDVKM. Trimming removed 11 bases from V and 7 bases from J; junction bases left unmatched: 10. The CDR3 length is 13 residues. The DNA for the CDR3 is TGTGCCTGCCTGGGCAGACAGGGTGAAAAACTGTTTTTT. Encoded protein: CACLGRQGEKLFF.

The chain has TRBV20-1 and TRBJ2-1; a possible D gene is TRBD2 (5 bases). CDR3 length equals 13 residues. The germline gives CDR1 DFQATT, CDR2 SNEGSKA (reference sequence). V lost 4 bases and J 4 bases, leaving 11 bases between the germline ends. In nucleotides, the CDR3 is TGCAGTGCTACCCGGCGCGGGTACAATGAGCAGTTCTTC. It translates to CSATRRGYNEQFF.

The sample holds many counts of this clonotype. The rearrangement uses TRBV6-5 and TRBJ2-7; D is unresolved. The ends were cut back, 4 bases at V and 7 bases at J, with 20 bases in the middle. The CDR3 sequence is 15 residues long. Germline CDR1 reads MNHEY; CDR2 reads SVGAGI. The CDR3 spells CASSFETGPPREQYF. The DNA of the CDR3 is TGTGCCAGCAGTTTCGAGACCGGGCCCCCCAGGGAGCAGTACTTC.

This clonotype has ten or more counts. The rearrangement uses TRBV5-6 and TRBJ2-1, with 11 bases identical to TRBD2. Trimming at V came to 4 bases and at J to 6 bases, leaving 12 bases not matched to a gene. Germline V gene data show CDR1 as SGHDT and CDR2 as YYEEEE. The CDR3 contains 17 residues. The CDR3 is CASSIGLAGDLGNEQFF. The CDR3, as DNA: TGTGCCAGCAGCATTGGACTAGCGGGTGATTTGGGCAATGAGCAGTTCTTC. The full variable domain, completed using reference TRBV5-6 and TRBJ2-1, is DAGVTQSPTHLIKTRGQQVTLRCSPKSGHDTVSWYQQALGQGPQFIFQYYEEEERQRGNFPDRFSGHQFPNYSSELNVNALLLGDSALYLCASSIGLAGDLGNEQFFGPGTRLTVL.

This clonotype was counted many times. This chain connects TRBV6-6 to TRBJ2-3; D may be TRBD2 (6 bases). The V and J ends lost 0 bases and 7 bases respectively, with 23 bases between them. CDR1 is MNHNY and CDR2 is SVGAGI in the germline V gene (reference sequence). This CDR3 has 18 residues. For the CDR3, the DNA is TGTGCCAGCAGTTACTCCTCCGGATTTGCGGGGTCCATAAATACGCAGTATTTT. Its protein product is CASSYSSGFAGSINTQYF.

This clonotype was picked up many times. This sequence joins TRBV12-3 or TRBV12-4 and TRBJ1-5; 8 nucleotides agree with TRBD1. CDR3 length equals 19 residues. After removal of 1 base from V and 0 bases from J, the junction contained 11 bases not matched to a gene. The CDR3: CASSLGPAQGAYSNQPQHF. The CDR3 nucleotides read TGTGCCAGCAGTTTAGGGCCAGCTCAGGGGGCTTATAGCAATCAGCCCCAGCATTTT.

This clonotype was recorded at least ten times. The DNA of the CDR3 is TGCAGTGCTAGAAGGACAGGGCTCACAGATACGCAGTATTTT. Encoded protein: CSARRTGLTDTQYF. The J gene is TRBJ2-3, the V gene TRBV20-1; 8 bases align to TRBD1. CDR3 length: 14 residues. Germline V gives CDR1 DFQATT, CDR2 SNEGSKA (reference sequence). V shed 2 bases, J shed 2 bases, and the junction held 3 bases outside the gene matches.

The table lists this clonotype with many counts. The chain is built from TRBV29-1 and TRBJ2-1; D may match TRBD1 or TRBD2 (5 bases each). V was pared by 6 bases and J by 5 bases, with 5 bases between. The CDR3 loop spans 10 amino acids. CDR1 is SQVTM, CDR2 ANQGSEA, per germline. The CDR3 reads CSVGHNEQFF. Here the CDR3 DNA reads TGCAGCGTGGGACACAATGAGCAGTTCTTC.

This clonotype was detected a few times. The rearrangement links TRBV6-6 to TRBJ2-7; unclear D gene. The CDR3 is made up of 12 amino acids. Germline-derived CDR1 and CDR2 are MNHNY and SVGAGI (reference sequence). With 6 bases removed from V and 4 bases from J, the gap between germline ends came to 10 bases. CDR3 nucleotide sequence: TGTGCCAGCAGCCCGGCGGTTTACGAGCAGTACTTC. It translates to CASSPAVYEQYF.

This clonotype showed up many times. The chain combines TRBV6-5 with TRBJ1-1; D is unclear. Trimming removed 8 bases at V and 2 bases at J, with 3 bases between. The CDR3 runs to 10 residues. Germline loops: CDR1 MNHEY, CDR2 SVGAGI. The CDR3 sequence: CASLNTEAFF. The DNA for the CDR3 is TGTGCCAGCCTAAACACTGAAGCTTTCTTT.

This clonotype turned up a few times. This chain uses TRBV6-1 with TRBJ1-1; D is perhaps TRBD1 (6 bases). Germline values: CDR1 MNHNS, CDR2 SASEGT. The ends were cut back, 7 bases at V and 1 base at J, with 10 bases in the middle. The CDR3 loop spans 13 amino acids. CDR3 DNA sequence: TGTGCCAGCAATCCGACAGGGAACACTGAAGCTTTCTTT. Translated, it gives CASNPTGNTEAFF.

J is TRBJ2-1 and V is TRBV4-2; perhaps TRBD2 as D (6 bases). CDR1 is LGHNA, CDR2 YNFKEQ, per germline. Trimming took 2 bases from V and 8 from J, leaving 13 bases between them. The CDR3 loop spans 14 amino acids. The CDR3 DNA reads as TGTGCCAGCAGCCAATTCTCTAGCGTCGATGAGCAGTTCTTC. Translation gives CASSQFSSVDEQFF.

The sample holds many counts of this clonotype. The chain is built from TRBV29-1 and TRBJ2-1; 10 nucleotides align to TRBD1. The CDR3 extends over 14 amino acids. Germline CDR1 reads SQVTM; CDR2 reads ANQGSEA. The junction had 5 bases not matched to a gene; V was cut back by 4 bases and J by 5 bases. In DNA, the CDR3 is TGCAGCGTTGCCAGGGGACAGGGGAACAATGAGCAGTTCTTC. Translating it yields CSVARGQGNNEQFF.

The chain recombines TRBV20-1 with TRBJ1-5, with TRBD1 matching 7 bases. The V segment lost 2 bases and the J segment 5 bases; nucleotides outside the gene matches: 15. The CDR3 is made up of 17 amino acids. Germline lookup yields CDR1 DFQATT and CDR2 SNEGSKA (reference sequence). CDR3: CSARTDETGAGDQPQHF. The CDR3 DNA reads TGCAGTGCTAGAACCGACGAAACAGGGGCTGGCGATCAGCCCCAGCATTTT.

This clonotype was detected only a few times. The chain recombines TRBV2 with TRBJ2-7; maybe TRBD1 (5 bases). This CDR3 comprises 13 residues. V was clipped by 3 bases and J by 1 base, with 7 bases between them. Germline V lookup: CDR1 SNHLY, CDR2 FYNNEI. The CDR3 sequence is CASSEDTSYEQYF. Here the CDR3 DNA reads TGTGCCAGCAGTGAGGACACTTCCTACGAGCAGTACTTC.

This rearrangement joins TRBV5-4 to TRBJ2-7; a weak D match, TRBD1 (5 bases). The CDR3 contains 13 residues. The germline gives CDR1 SGHNT, CDR2 YYREEE (reference sequence). V gave up 4 bases and J gave up 5 bases, with 13 bases separating them. This CDR3 is CASSLKLRDEQYF. The DNA for the CDR3 is TGTGCCAGCAGCCTAAAACTCAGGGACGAGCAGTACTTC.

The chain recombines TRBV12-3 or TRBV12-4 with TRBJ2-3; no clear D gene. This CDR3 contains 15 residues. Trimming removed 3 bases at V and 2 bases at J, with 12 bases between. The chain's CDR3 is CASSFRAIYTDTQYF. The CDR3 coding sequence is TGTGCCAGCAGTTTTCGGGCCATATACACAGATACGCAGTATTTT.

At least ten counts were recorded for this clonotype. J is TRBJ2-1 and V is TRBV7-6; D is perhaps TRBD1 or TRBD2 (6 bases each). Germline lookup yields CDR1 SGHVS and CDR2 FNYEAQ. This CDR3 is 15 amino acids long. Trimming shortened V by 4 bases and J by 7 bases, and 17 bases separated the two germline ends. The CDR3 region has the DNA TGTGCCAGCAGCTCCGGGGGCCGGTCGGTTAATGAGCAGTTCTTC. Its protein product is CASSSGGRSVNEQFF. The full variable domain, rest sourced from reference TRBV7-6 and TRBJ2-1, is GAGVSQSPRYKVTKRGQDVALRCDPISGHVSLYWYRQALGQGPEFLTYFNYEAQQDKSGLPNDRFSAERPEGSISTLTIQRTEQRDSAMYRCASSSGGRSVNEQFFGPGTRLTVL.